This TCR beta chain was retrieved from a study of blood T cell repertoires in COVID-19. This CDR3 contains 14 residues. Germline V gene lookup returns CDR1 LGHDT and CDR2 YNNKEL (reference sequence). Trimming left V 4 bases short and J 4 bases short, with 13 bases between. Assay: immunoSEQ multiplex PCR; the TCRdb copy retains only in-frame clones and omits some. Of approximately 52,000 clones listed, 80% to 85% are singletons. V usage is TRBV3-1 (or the pseudogene TRBV3-2) and J usage is TRBJ2-5, with TRBD1 as a possible D gene (5 bases). The sequencing sample was made of peripheral blood. The receptor was derived from an elderly woman with acute or convalescent COVID-19. CDR3 residues: CASSPGPSGETQYF. CDR3 bases: TGTGCCAGCAGCCCAGGGCCAAGTGGAGAGACCCAGTACTTC.